The T cell receptor (beta chain) described here comes from a study of T-cell memory formation after mild COVID-19. TCR alpha and TCR beta cDNA libraries carrying sample barcodes and UMIs came from 5'RACE with constant-segment primers. TCRdb analysed the 5' RACE reads with MiXCR anew, one entry per CDR3 protein. This sample has 470,000 or so distinct CDR3 sequences, with approximately 18% found just once. General study results and limits: Several responding clones turned up in pre-infection memory, indicating that cross-reactive memory may have taken part.

Notes on this clonotype: Its target is unknown.

This CDR3 is built from 14 residues. CDR1 and CDR2 from the germline V gene are MNHNY and SVGAGI (reference sequence). V lost 8 bases, J lost 6 bases, and 19 bases lay in between. The chain recombines TRBV6-6 with TRBJ1-1; D ambiguous. This TCR was recovered from an adult woman who had mild COVID-19 (a few samples of this study predate the infection). Cell type and time point are not known. Sequences were obtained from PBMCs or a T cell subset sorted from them (not recorded which). The DNA of the CDR3 is TGTGCCAGCCGGAATAAAGCTAAGGTCCCTGAAGCTTTCTTT. Protein product: CASRNKAKVPEAFF.